Below, one T cell receptor (beta chain) is given with its context. The data were taken from a study of blood T cell repertoires in COVID-19. About the research overall: T cells, B-cell-depleted T cells, or PBMCs supplied cDNA or gDNA.

Generated by immunoSEQ multiplex PCR, the TCRdb table keeps only in-frame clones and is missing some. The sample carries approximately 100,000 clones, about 90% recorded once. V dropped 2 bases and J dropped 2 bases, with 9 bases sitting between them. The V gene's germline CDR1 is SEHNR and CDR2 FQNEAQ (reference sequence). The CDR3 runs 14 residues. The sequence derives from a human donor in a cohort sampled during active COVID-19. The rearrangement joins TRBV7-9 to TRBJ1-1, with D maybe TRBD1 (6 bases). Sequencing was carried out using peripheral blood. DNA of the CDR3: TGTGCCAGCAGCTTACAGGGGCGAAACACTGAAGCTTTCTTT. This translates into CASSLQGRNTEAFF.